The 14 T cell receptor beta chains below were found in one sample sequenced in a study of T cell responses to AZD1222 COVID-19 vaccine. Assay used: immunoSEQ multiplex PCR; TCRdb lists only in-frame clones, some missing. The repertoire holds about 220,000 clones, with around 93% as singletons. Sequenced here: peripheral blood, sampled on day 0 of MenACWY control vaccination. The receptors shown here come from an adult in good health.

This sequence joins TRBV28 and TRBJ1-1; D remains unclear. The CDR3 is made up of 14 amino acids. The germline gives CDR1 MDHEN, CDR2 SYDVKM. The V gene lost 1 base and the J gene lost 3 bases, with 9 bases spanning the gap. The CDR3 region is CASSLFRKDTEAFF. CDR3 nucleotide sequence: TGTGCCAGCAGTTTATTCAGGAAGGACACTGAAGCTTTCTTT.

V gene TRBV7-9 combines with J gene TRBJ1-5, with D possibly being TRBD1 (5 bases). The V end lost 6 bases, the J end lost 6 bases, and 21 bases lay between the germline ends. This CDR3 has 16 residues. CDR1 and CDR2 (germline): SEHNR, FQNEAQ (reference sequence). CDR3 coding DNA: TGTGCCAGCAGTCTTACGGTGGGGGTAGGCACTCAGCCCCAGCATTTT. Residues: CASSLTVGVGTQPQHF. The full variable domain, rest sourced from reference TRBV7-9 and TRBJ1-5, is DTGVSQNPRHKITKRGQNVTFRCDPISEHNRLYWYRQTLGQGPEFLTYFQNEAQLEKSRLLSDRFSAERPKGSFSTLEIQRTEQGDSAMYLCASSLTVGVGTQPQHFGDGTRLSIL.

The CDR3 region has the DNA TGTGCCAGCAGTCAACAGGGGGCAGGGACCGGGGAGCTGTTTTTT. Translation gives CASSQQGAGTGELFF. This chain connects TRBV25-1 to TRBJ2-2; TRBD1 agrees at 9 bases. Germline V gene lookup returns CDR1 MGHDK and CDR2 SYGVNS. The CDR3 is made up of 15 amino acids. V gave up 5 bases and J gave up 5 bases; unmatched junction bases: 6. Combining the CDR3 with reference TRBV25-1 and TRBJ2-2 gives the whole variable domain EADIYQTPRYLVIGTGKKITLECSQTMGHDKMYWYQQDPGMELHLIHYSYGVNSTEKGDLSSESTVSRIRTEHFPLTLESARPSHTSQYLCASSQQGAGTGELFFGEGSRLTVL.

This clone occurred once. V usage is TRBV12-3 or TRBV12-4 and J usage is TRBJ1-2, with D unresolved. V lost 10 bases and J 3 bases, leaving 15 bases between the germline ends. The CDR3 has 13 residues. CDR3 nucleotide sequence: TGTGCCACCCGGGGAGCTGGGGACTATGGCTACACCTTC. This gives the protein CATRGAGDYGYTF.

The chain's CDR3 is CASSSLKHNYGYTF. The CDR3, as DNA: TGTGCCAGCAGCTCCCTGAAACATAACTATGGCTACACCTTC. The J gene is TRBJ1-2, the V gene TRBV11-2; no definite D call. Germline V gives CDR1 SGHAT, CDR2 FQNNGV. The CDR3 length is 14 residues. V lost 4 bases to trimming and J lost 1 base, with 10 bases between them.

The chain combines TRBV6-5 with TRBJ1-2; D gene ambiguous. Trimming pared 7 bases from V and 0 bases from J, leaving 15 bases between. The CDR3 runs to 15 residues. CDR1 and CDR2 from the germline V gene are MNHEY and SVGAGI. CDR3 loop: CASNSGRQANYGYTF. The CDR3 DNA reads TGTGCCAGCAACTCAGGAAGGCAAGCTAACTATGGCTACACCTTC.

The chain couples TRBV6-2 or TRBV6-3 to TRBJ2-1; D is undetermined. V was trimmed by 2 bases and J by 0 bases, leaving 8 bases between them. The germline CDR1 and CDR2 sequences are MNHEY and SVGEGT. CDR3 size: 15 residues. The CDR3 DNA reads TGTGCCAGCAGTTACGATCACAGCTCCTACAATGAGCAGTTCTTC. Translation gives CASSYDHSSYNEQFF.

The chain recombines TRBV2 with TRBJ1-5, with TRBD1 identical over 9 bases. After removal of 5 bases from V and 4 bases from J, the junction contained 6 bases not matched to a gene. The CDR3 runs 15 residues. The germline gives CDR1 SNHLY, CDR2 FYNNEI. CDR3 sequence (DNA): TGTGCCAGCAGTTATGAGGGACAGGGAAATCAGCCCCAGCATTTT. Residues: CASSYEGQGNQPQHF.

This chain connects TRBV6-5 to TRBJ2-3; 7 nucleotides align to TRBD2. Per germline, CDR1 MNHEY and CDR2 SVGAGI. The CDR3 is made up of 14 amino acids. After removal of 5 bases from V and 6 bases from J, the junction contained 8 bases not matched to a gene. CDR3: CASSPWTSSDTQYF. The CDR3 DNA reads as TGTGCCAGCAGTCCCTGGACTAGTTCCGATACGCAGTATTTT.

This clone was counted a single time. The CDR3 DNA reads as TGTGCCAGCAGTGAAGTAGCGGGGGTCCAAGAGACCCAGTACTTC. Amino acids: CASSEVAGVQETQYF. This chain connects TRBV6-1 to TRBJ2-5, with TRBD2 matching over 9 bases. Looked up from germline, CDR1 is MNHNS and CDR2 is SASEGT. This CDR3 contains 15 residues. J lost 1 base, V lost 1 base, and 1 base had no gene match.

This chain links TRBV6-5 with TRBJ2-5, with 10 bases lining up with TRBD1. This CDR3 region has 15 residues. The germline CDR1 and CDR2 sequences are MNHEY and SVGAGI. After removal of 6 bases from V and 4 bases from J, the junction contained 8 bases not matched to a gene. The CDR3 spells CASSPSRTGGETQYF. For the CDR3, the DNA is TGTGCCAGCAGCCCGAGCCGGACAGGGGGAGAGACCCAGTACTTC.

About this clone: This CDR3 is also generated by other DNA sequences in the sample. This chain joins TRBV7-2 and TRBJ1-1; no definite D call. The ends were cut back, 2 bases at V and 4 bases at J, with 5 bases in the middle. CDR1 and CDR2 (germline): SGHTA, FQGNSA. CDR3 length equals 12 residues. This CDR3 reads CASSLRVTEAFF. The CDR3 DNA reads as TGTGCCAGCAGCTTAAGGGTCACTGAAGCTTTCTTT.

V and J are TRBV6-6 and TRBJ1-1, with unresolved D. The germline gives CDR1 MNHNY, CDR2 SVGAGI (reference sequence). V lost 6 bases to trimming and J lost 3 bases, with 14 bases between them. The CDR3 has 14 amino acids. For the CDR3, the DNA is TGTGCCAGCAGGGGAGCTGTATTGGACACTGAAGCTTTCTTT. It encodes CASRGAVLDTEAFF.

The J gene is TRBJ1-2, the V gene TRBV10-2; 9 bases agree with TRBD1. The CDR3 runs 14 residues. Per the germline V gene, CDR1 is WSHSY and CDR2 is SAAADI. With 4 bases clipped from V and 3 bases from J, the junction kept 3 bases outside the gene matches. CDR3 loop: CASSVTGGDYGYTF. The CDR3 DNA is TGCGCCAGCAGTGTGACAGGGGGGGACTATGGCTACACCTTC.